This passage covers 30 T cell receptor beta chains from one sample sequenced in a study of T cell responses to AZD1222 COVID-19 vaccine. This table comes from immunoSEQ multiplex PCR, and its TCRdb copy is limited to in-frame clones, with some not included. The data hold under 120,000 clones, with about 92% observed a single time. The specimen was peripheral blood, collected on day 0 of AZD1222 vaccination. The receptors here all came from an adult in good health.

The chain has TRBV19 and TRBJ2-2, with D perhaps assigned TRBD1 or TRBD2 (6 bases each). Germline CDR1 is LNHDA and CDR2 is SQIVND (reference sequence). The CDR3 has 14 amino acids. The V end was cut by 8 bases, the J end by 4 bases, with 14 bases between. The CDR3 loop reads CASGNRGPTGELFF. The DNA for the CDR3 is TGTGCCAGTGGGAATCGGGGGCCCACCGGGGAGCTGTTTTTT.

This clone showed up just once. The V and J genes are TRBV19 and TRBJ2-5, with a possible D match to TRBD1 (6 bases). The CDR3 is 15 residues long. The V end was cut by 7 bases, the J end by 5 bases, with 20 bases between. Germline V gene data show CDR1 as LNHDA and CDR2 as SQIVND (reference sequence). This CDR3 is CASTSRDGGRETQYF. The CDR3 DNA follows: TGTGCCAGTACCTCACGGGATGGGGGCCGGGAGACCCAGTACTTC.

The CDR3 protein is CATSDHTRNTIYF. DNA of the CDR3: TGTGCCACCAGTGATCACACGAGGAACACCATATATTTT. V gene TRBV24-1 combines with J gene TRBJ1-3; unclear D gene. Trimming removed 3 bases at V and 7 bases at J, with 9 bases between. The CDR3 length is 13 residues. Germline loops: CDR1 KGHDR, CDR2 SFDVKD.

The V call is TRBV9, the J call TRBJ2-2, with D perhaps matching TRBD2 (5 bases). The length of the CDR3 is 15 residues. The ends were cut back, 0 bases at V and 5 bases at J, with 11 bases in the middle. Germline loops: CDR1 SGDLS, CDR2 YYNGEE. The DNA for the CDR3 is TGTGCCAGCAGCGTAGGAGGGTCTGGAACCGGGGAGCTGTTTTTT. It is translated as CASSVGGSGTGELFF. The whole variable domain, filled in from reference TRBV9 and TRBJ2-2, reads DSGVTQTPKHLITATGQRVTLRCSPRSGDLSVYWYQQSLDQGLQFLIQYYNGEERAKGNILERFSAQQFPDLHSELNLSSLELGDSALYFCASSVGGSGTGELFFGEGSRLTVL.

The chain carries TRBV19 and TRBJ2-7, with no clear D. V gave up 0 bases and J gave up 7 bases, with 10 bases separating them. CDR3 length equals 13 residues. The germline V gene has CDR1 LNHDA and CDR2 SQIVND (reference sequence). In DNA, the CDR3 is TGTGCCAGTAGTATAGATCCCCCCAGGGAGCAGTACTTC. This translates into CASSIDPPREQYF.

CDR3 amino acids: CASSLRQDGELFF. In DNA form, the CDR3 reads TGTGCCAGCAGCTTAAGACAGGACGGGGAGCTGTTTTTT. This chain connects TRBV7-9 to TRBJ2-2; D perhaps matches TRBD1 (6 bases). The germline V gene encodes CDR1 SEHNR and CDR2 FQNEAQ (reference sequence). The CDR3 totals 13 residues. V lost 2 bases and J 7 bases, leaving 8 bases between the germline ends.

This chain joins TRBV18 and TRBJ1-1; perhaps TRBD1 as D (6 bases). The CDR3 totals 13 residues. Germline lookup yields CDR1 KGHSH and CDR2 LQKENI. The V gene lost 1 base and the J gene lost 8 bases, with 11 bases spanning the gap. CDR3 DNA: TGTGCCAGCTCACCACGTCCAGGGGAGGAAGCTTTCTTT. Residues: CASSPRPGEEAFF.

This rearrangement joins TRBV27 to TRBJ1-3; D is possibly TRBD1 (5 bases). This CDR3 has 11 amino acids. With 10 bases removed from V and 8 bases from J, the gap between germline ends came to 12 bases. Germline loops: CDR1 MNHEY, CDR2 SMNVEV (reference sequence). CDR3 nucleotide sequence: TGTGCCAACCCGGCGGGGGACACCATATATTTT. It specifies CANPAGDTIYF.

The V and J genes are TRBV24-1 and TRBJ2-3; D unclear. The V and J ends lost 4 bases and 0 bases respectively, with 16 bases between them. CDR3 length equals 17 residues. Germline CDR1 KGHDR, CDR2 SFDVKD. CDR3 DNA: TGTGCCACCAGTGACGGCCGTGGTGGCTTAAGCACAGATACGCAGTATTTT. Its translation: CATSDGRGGLSTDTQYF.

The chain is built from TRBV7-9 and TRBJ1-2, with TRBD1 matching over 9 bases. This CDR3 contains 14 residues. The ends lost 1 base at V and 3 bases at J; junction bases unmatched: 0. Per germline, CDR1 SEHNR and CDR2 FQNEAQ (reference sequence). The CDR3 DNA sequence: TGTGCCAGCAGCTTAGGACAGGGGGACTATGGCTACACCTTC. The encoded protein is CASSLGQGDYGYTF.

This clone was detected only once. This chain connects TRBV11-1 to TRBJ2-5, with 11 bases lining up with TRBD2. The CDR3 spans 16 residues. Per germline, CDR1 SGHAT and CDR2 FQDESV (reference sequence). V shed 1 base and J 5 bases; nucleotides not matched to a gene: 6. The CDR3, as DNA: TGTGCCAGCAGCTTAGGGGATAGCGGGAGGGGTGAGACCCAGTACTTC. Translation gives CASSLGDSGRGETQYF.

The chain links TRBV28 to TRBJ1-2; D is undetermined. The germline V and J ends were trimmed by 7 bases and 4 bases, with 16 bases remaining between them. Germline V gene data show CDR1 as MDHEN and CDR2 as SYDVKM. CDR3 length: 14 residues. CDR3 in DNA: TGTGCCAGCACCATTAGGGAGGGCCCCTATGGCTACACCTTC. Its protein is CASTIREGPYGYTF.

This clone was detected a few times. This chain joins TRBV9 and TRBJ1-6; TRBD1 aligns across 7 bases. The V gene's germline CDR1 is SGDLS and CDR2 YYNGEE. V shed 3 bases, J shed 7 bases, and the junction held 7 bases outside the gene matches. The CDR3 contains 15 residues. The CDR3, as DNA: TGTGCCAGCAGCGGAGGAACAGGGGACAATTCACCCCTCCACTTT. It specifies CASSGGTGDNSPLHF.

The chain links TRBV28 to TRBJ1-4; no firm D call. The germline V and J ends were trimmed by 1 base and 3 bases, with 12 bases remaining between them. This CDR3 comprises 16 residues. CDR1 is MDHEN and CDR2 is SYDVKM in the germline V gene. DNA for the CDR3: TGTGCCAGCAGTTTATCACCATCAGAGGCTAATGAAAAACTGTTTTTT. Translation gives CASSLSPSEANEKLFF.

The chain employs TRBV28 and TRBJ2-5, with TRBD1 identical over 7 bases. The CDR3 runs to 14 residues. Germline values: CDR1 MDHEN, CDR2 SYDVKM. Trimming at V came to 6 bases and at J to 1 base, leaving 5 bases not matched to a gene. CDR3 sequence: CASSLDRIQETQYF. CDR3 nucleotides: TGTGCCAGCAGCCTGGACAGGATCCAAGAGACCCAGTACTTC.

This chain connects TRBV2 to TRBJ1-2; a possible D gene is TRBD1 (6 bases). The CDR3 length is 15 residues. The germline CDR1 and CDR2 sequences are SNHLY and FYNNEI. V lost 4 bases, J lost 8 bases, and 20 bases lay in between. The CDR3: CASSGEGGQARGYTF. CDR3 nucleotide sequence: TGTGCCAGCAGTGGAGAGGGGGGCCAAGCGCGGGGCTACACCTTC.

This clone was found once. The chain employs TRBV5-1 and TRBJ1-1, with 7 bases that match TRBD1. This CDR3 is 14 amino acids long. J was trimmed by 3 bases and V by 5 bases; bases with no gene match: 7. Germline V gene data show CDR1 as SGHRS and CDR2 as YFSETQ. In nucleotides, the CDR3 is TGCGCCAGCAGTATCAAGGGGGCGGACACTGAAGCTTTCTTT. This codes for CASSIKGADTEAFF.

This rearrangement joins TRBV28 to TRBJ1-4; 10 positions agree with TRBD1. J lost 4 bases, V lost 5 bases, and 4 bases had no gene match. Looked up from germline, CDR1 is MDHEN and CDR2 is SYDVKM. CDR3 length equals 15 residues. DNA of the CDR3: TGTGCCAGCAGTCCGGGGACAGGGGTTAATGAAAAACTGTTTTTT. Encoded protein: CASSPGTGVNEKLFF.

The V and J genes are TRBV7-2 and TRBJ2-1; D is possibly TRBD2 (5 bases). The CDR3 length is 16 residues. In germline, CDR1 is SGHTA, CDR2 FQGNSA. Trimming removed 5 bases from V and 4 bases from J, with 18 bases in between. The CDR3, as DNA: TGTGCCAGCAGCCCCCGGGGTAGCGATAAATACAATGAGCAGTTCTTC. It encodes CASSPRGSDKYNEQFF.

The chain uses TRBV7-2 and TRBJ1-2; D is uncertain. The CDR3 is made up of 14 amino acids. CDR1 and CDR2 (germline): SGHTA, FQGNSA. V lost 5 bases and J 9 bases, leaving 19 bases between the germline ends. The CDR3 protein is CASSPVPDRLSYTF. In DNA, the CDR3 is TGTGCCAGCAGCCCCGTCCCTGACCGTCTTAGCTACACCTTC.

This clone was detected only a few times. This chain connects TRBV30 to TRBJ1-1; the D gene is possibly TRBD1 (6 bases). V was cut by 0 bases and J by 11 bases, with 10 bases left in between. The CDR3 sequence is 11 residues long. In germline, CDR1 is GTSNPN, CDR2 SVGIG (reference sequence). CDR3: CAWSVQGLAFF. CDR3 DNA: TGTGCCTGGAGTGTACAGGGATTGGCTTTCTTT. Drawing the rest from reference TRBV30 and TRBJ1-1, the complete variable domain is SQTIHQWPATLVQPVGSPLSLECTVEGTSNPNLYWYRQAAGRGLQLLFYSVGIGQISSEVPQNLSASRPQDRQFILSSKKLLLSDSGFYLCAWSVQGLAFFGQGTRLTVV.

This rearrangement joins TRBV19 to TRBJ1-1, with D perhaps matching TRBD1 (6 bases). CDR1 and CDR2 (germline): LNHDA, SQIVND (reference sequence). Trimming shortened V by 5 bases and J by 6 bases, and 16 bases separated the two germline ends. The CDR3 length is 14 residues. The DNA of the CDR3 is TGTGCCAGTAGTTCCTCCCAGGGGCGCGCTGAAGCTTTCTTT. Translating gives CASSSSQGRAEAFF.

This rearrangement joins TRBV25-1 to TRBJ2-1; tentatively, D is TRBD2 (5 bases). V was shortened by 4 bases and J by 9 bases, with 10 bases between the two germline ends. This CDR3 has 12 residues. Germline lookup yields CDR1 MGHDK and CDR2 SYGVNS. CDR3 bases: TGTGCCAGCAGTGCCGGAGGCGCTGAGCAGTTCTTC. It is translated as CASSAGGAEQFF. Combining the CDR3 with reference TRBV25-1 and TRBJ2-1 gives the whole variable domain EADIYQTPRYLVIGTGKKITLECSQTMGHDKMYWYQQDPGMELHLIHYSYGVNSTEKGDLSSESTVSRIRTEHFPLTLESARPSHTSQYLCASSAGGAEQFFGPGTRLTVL.

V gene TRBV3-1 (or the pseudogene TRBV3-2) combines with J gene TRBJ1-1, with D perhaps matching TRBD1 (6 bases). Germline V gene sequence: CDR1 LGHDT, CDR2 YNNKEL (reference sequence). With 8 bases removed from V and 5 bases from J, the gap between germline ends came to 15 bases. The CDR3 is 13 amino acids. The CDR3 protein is CASSPLRGTEAFF. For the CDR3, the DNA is TGTGCCAGCTCCCCGCTCAGGGGTACTGAAGCTTTCTTT.

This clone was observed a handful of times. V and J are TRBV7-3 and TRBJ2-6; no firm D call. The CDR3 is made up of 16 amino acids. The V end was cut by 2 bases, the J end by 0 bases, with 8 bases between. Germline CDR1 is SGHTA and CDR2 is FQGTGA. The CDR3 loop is CASSLSGGSGANVLTF. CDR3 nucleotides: TGTGCCAGCAGCTTATCTGGTGGCTCTGGGGCCAACGTCCTGACTTTC.

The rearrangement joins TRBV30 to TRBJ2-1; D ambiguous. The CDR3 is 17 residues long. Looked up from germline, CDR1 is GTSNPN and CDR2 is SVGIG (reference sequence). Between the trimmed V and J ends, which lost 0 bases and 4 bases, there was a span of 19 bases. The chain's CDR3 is CAWSVLTGSPGYNEQFF. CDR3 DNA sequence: TGTGCCTGGAGTGTACTCACCGGCTCCCCCGGGTACAATGAGCAGTTCTTC.

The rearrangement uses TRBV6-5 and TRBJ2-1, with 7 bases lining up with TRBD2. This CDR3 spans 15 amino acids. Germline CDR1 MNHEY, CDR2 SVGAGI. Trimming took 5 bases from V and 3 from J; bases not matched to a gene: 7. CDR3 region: CASSPTGGSYNEQFF. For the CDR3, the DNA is TGTGCCAGCAGTCCGACGGGCGGGAGCTACAATGAGCAGTTCTTC.

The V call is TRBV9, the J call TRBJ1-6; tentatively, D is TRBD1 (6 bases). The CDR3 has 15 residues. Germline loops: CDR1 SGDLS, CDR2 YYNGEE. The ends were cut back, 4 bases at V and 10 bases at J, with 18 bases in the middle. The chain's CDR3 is CASSTGQSSVSPLHF. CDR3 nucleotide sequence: TGTGCCAGCAGCACCGGACAGAGTAGTGTCTCACCCCTCCACTTT.

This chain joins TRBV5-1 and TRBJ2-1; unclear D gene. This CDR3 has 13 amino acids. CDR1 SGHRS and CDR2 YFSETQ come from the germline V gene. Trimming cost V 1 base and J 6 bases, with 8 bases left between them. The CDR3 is CASSLTVGNEQFF. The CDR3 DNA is TGCGCCAGCAGCTTGACGGTGGGCAATGAGCAGTTCTTC.

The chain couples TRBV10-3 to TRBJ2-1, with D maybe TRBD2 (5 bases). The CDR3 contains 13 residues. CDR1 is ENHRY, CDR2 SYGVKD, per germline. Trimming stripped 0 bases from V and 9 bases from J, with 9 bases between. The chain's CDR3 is CAISESRGTEQFF. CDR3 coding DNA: TGTGCCATCAGTGAGTCTCGGGGTACTGAGCAGTTCTTC.